The 10 T cell receptor beta chains presented below share a single source sample, sequenced in a study of siplizumab effects on memory and regulatory T cells. Repertoires were generated with immunoSEQ multiplex PCR, while TCRdb's copy carries only in-frame clones and drops some. The data contain roughly 82,000 clones, about nine tenths of them seen just once; the ten biggest clones take up roughly 1.4%. Sequencing was done on a sample of Tregs sorted from blood. Every receptor here comes from a human donor in good health.

J is TRBJ2-2 and V is TRBV19, with TRBD1 as a possible D gene (6 bases). Between the trimmed V and J ends, which lost 4 bases and 7 bases, there was a span of 10 bases. Germline assignment: CDR1 LNHDA and CDR2 SQIVND (reference sequence). The CDR3 contains 13 residues. CDR3 loop: CASSKTGGGELFF. The CDR3 DNA follows: TGTGCCAGTAGTAAGACAGGCGGCGGGGAGCTGTTTTTT.

The rearrangement joins TRBV6-6 to TRBJ1-1, with TRBD1 as a possible D gene (6 bases). CDR1 is MNHNY and CDR2 is SVGAGI in the germline V gene (reference sequence). V was shortened by 7 bases and J by 2 bases, with 14 bases between the two germline ends. This CDR3 has 14 amino acids. CDR3 sequence (DNA): TGTGCCAGCATCCGGAGACAGGTTAACACTGAAGCTTTCTTT. It translates to CASIRRQVNTEAFF.

V and J are TRBV9 and TRBJ2-2; D not certain. This CDR3 comprises 12 residues. The V end was cut by 3 bases, the J end by 4 bases, with 4 bases between. In germline, CDR1 is SGDLS, CDR2 YYNGEE. CDR3 residues: CASSGRTGELFF. In DNA form, the CDR3 reads TGTGCCAGCAGCGGACGCACCGGGGAGCTGTTTTTT.

V and J are TRBV7-9 and TRBJ2-7; 7 bases are shared with TRBD2. Germline loops: CDR1 SEHNR, CDR2 FQNEAQ (reference sequence). CDR3 length: 14 amino acids. The junction had 5 bases not matched to a gene; V was cut back by 3 bases and J by 3 bases. The CDR3 loop is CASSFTLADYEQYF. Here the CDR3 DNA reads TGTGCCAGCAGCTTTACGCTAGCGGACTACGAGCAGTACTTC.

The CDR3 loop is CASSPSGGSLLTQYF. The CDR3 region has the DNA TGTGCCAGCAGCCCTAGCGGGGGATCCCTTTTGACCCAGTACTTC. The chain couples TRBV6-5 to TRBJ2-5; TRBD2 matches at 10 bases. The CDR3 covers 15 residues. CDR1 and CDR2 from the germline V gene are MNHEY and SVGAGI. V lost 6 bases to trimming and J lost 7 bases; unmatched junction nucleotides: 11.

This chain joins TRBV7-9 and TRBJ1-1, with 8 bases that match TRBD1. This CDR3 has 16 residues. V lost 5 bases and J lost 3; bases outside the gene matches: 11. Germline values: CDR1 SEHNR, CDR2 FQNEAQ (reference sequence). The CDR3 here is CASSPGRGQGDTEAFF. The DNA for the CDR3 is TGTGCCAGCAGCCCGGGCAGGGGGCAAGGGGACACTGAAGCTTTCTTT.

About this clone itself: An end of the junction differs from the germline gene, which may be a read error. The chain is built from TRBV20-1 and TRBJ2-7; D is possibly TRBD2 (6 bases). The germline V gene has CDR1 DFQATT and CDR2 SNEGSKA (reference sequence). The CDR3 loop spans 11 amino acids. CDR3 sequence: CSARWRDGATF. DNA of the CDR3: TGCAGTGCTAGGTGGCGGGACGGAGCAACTTTC.

This sequence joins TRBV10-3 and TRBJ1-2, with D possibly TRBD1 on 5 matching bases. This CDR3 has 15 residues. V was cut by 8 bases and J by 1 base, with 17 bases left in between. Germline CDR1 ENHRY, CDR2 SYGVKD. Written as DNA, the CDR3 is TGTGCCATCGGGTGGGGCGGATCTGTTAACTATGGCTACACCTTC. Translated, it gives CAIGWGGSVNYGYTF.

CDR3 DNA sequence: TGTGCCAGTAGACCCCGGCGCCACACTGAAGCTTTCTTT. Its translation is CASRPRRHTEAFF. The rearrangement joins TRBV19 to TRBJ1-1, with D uncertain. The CDR3 contains 13 residues. V dropped 6 bases and J dropped 3 bases, with 11 bases sitting between them. Germline CDR1 LNHDA, CDR2 SQIVND (reference sequence).

The chain has TRBV7-9 and TRBJ1-5; 8 nucleotides align to TRBD1. Looked up from germline, CDR1 is SEHNR and CDR2 is FQNEAQ (reference sequence). This CDR3 region has 15 residues. V dropped 1 base and J dropped 6; count of bases not matched to a gene: 5. CDR3 amino acids: CASSLGGTGPQPQHF. CDR3 sequence (DNA): TGTGCCAGCAGCTTAGGAGGGACAGGCCCTCAGCCCCAGCATTTT.